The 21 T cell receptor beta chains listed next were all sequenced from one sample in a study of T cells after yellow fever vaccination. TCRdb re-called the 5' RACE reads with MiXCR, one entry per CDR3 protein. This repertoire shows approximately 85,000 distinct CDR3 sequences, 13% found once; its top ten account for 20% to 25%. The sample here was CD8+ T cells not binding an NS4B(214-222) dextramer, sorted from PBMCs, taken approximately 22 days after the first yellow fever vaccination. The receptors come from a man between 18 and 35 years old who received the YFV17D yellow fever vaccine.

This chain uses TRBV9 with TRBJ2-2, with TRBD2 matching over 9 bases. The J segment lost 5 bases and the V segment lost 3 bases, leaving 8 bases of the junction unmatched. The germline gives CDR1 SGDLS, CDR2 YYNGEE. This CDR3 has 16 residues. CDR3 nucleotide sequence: TGTGCCAGCAGCGGTCCTAGCGGGGTTTGGACCGGGGAGCTGTTTTTT. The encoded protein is CASSGPSGVWTGELFF. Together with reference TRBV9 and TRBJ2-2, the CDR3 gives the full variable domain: DSGVTQTPKHLITATGQRVTLRCSPRSGDLSVYWYQQSLDQGLQFLIQYYNGEERAKGNILERFSAQQFPDLHSELNLSSLELGDSALYFCASSGPSGVWTGELFFGEGSRLTVL.

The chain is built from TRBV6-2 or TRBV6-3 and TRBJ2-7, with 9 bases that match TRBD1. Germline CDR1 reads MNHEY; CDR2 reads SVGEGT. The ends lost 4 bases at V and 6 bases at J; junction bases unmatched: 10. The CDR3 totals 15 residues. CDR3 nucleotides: TGTGCCAGCAGTTTCCGGGACAGGGAGAGGGGCGAGCAGTACTTC. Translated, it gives CASSFRDRERGEQYF.

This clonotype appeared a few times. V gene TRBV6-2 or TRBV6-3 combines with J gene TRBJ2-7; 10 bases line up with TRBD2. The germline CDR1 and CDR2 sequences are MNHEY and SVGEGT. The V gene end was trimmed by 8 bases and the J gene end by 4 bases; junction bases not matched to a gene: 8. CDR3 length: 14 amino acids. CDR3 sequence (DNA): TGTGCCAGCGGTAAACTAGCGGGGCCTTACGAGCAGTACTTC. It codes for CASGKLAGPYEQYF.

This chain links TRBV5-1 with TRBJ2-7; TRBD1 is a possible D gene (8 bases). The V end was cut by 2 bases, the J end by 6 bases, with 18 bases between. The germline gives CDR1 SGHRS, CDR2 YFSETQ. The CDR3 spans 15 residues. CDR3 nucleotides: TGCGCCAGCAGCTTCGGGGGGACAGGTTCTCTCGAGCAGTACTTC. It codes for CASSFGGTGSLEQYF.

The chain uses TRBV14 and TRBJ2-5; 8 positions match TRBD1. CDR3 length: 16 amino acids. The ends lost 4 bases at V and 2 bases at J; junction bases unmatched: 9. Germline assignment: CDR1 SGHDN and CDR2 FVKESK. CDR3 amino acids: CASSRRQGTDQETQYF. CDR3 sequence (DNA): TGTGCCAGCAGCCGAAGACAGGGGACCGATCAAGAGACCCAGTACTTC. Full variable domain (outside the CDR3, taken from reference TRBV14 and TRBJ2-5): EAGVTQFPSHSVIEKGQTVTLRCDPISGHDNLYWYRRVMGKEIKFLLHFVKESKQDESGMPNNRFLAERTGGTYSTLKVQPAELEDSGVYFCASSRRQGTDQETQYFGPGTRLLVL.

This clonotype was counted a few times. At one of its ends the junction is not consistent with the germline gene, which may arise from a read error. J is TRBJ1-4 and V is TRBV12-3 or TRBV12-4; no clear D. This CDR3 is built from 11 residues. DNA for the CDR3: TGCGCCAGCAGCTTAGGCGAAAAACTGTTTTTT. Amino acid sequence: CASSLGEKLFF.

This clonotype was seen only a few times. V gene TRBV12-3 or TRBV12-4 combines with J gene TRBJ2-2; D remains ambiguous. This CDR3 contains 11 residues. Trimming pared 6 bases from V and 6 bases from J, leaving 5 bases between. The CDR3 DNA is TGTGCCAGCAGCCCGGCCGGGGAGCTGTTTTTT. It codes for CASSPAGELFF.

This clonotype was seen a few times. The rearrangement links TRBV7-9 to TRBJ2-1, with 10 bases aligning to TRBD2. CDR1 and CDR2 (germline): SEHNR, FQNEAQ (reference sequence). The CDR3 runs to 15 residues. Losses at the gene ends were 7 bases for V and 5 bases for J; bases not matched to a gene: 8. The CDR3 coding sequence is TGTGCCAGCACCCCCCCACTAGCGGGAAACAATGAGCAGTTCTTC. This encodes CASTPPLAGNNEQFF.

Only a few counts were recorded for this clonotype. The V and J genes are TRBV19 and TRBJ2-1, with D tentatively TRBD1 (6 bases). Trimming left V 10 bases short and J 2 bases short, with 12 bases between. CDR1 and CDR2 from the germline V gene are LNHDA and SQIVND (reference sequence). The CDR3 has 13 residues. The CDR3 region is CATGDTTYNEQFF. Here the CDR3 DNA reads TGTGCCACCGGGGACACGACCTACAATGAGCAGTTCTTC.

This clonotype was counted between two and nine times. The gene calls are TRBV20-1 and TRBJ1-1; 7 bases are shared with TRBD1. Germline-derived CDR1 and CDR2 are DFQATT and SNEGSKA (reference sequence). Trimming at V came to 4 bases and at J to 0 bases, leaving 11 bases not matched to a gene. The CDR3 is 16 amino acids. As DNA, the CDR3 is TGCAGTGCTAAAGACAGGGTTAAAAGCATGAACACTGAAGCTTTCTTT. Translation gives CSAKDRVKSMNTEAFF.

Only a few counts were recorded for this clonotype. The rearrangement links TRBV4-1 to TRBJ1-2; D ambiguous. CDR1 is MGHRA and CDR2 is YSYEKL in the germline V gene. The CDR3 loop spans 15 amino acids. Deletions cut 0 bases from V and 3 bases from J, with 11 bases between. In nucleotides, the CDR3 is TGCGCCAGCAGCCAAGATGGTCCCGAAGACTATGGCTACACCTTC. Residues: CASSQDGPEDYGYTF.

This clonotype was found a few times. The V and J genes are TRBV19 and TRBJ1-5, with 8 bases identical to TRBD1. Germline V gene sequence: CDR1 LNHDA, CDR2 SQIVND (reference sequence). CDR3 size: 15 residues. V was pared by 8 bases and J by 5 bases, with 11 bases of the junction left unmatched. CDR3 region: CASSQSSRGHQPQHF. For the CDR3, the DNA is TGTGCCAGTTCTCAAAGCTCCAGGGGGCATCAGCCCCAGCATTTT. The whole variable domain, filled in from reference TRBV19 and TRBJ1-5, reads DGGITQSPKYLFRKEGQNVTLSCEQNLNHDAMYWYRQDPGQGLRLIYYSQIVNDFQKGDIAEGYSVSREKKESFPLTVTSAQKNPTAFYLCASSQSSRGHQPQHFGDGTRLSIL.

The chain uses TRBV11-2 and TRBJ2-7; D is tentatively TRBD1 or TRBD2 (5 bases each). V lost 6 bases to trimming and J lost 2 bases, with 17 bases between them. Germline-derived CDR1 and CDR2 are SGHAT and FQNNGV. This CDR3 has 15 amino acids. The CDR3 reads CASRPSGTGTYEQYV. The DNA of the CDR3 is TGTGCCAGCAGACCGTCCGGGACGGGGACCTACGAGCAGTACGTC.

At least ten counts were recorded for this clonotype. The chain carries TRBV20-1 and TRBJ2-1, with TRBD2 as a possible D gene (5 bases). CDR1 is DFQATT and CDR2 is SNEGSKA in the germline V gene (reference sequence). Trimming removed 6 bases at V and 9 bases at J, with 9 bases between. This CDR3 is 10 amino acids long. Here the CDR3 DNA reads TGCAGTGCCCGGGAAATTGAGCAGTTCTTC. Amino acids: CSAREIEQFF.

This chain's CDR3 is CASSLAGREETQYF. As DNA, the CDR3 is TGTGCCAGCAGCTTAGCCGGGAGGGAAGAGACCCAGTACTTC. The rearrangement uses TRBV7-2 and TRBJ2-5, with 8 bases lining up with TRBD2. Germline values: CDR1 SGHTA, CDR2 FQGNSA. Trimming took 0 bases from V and 3 from J; bases not matched to a gene: 0. The CDR3 is 14 amino acids.

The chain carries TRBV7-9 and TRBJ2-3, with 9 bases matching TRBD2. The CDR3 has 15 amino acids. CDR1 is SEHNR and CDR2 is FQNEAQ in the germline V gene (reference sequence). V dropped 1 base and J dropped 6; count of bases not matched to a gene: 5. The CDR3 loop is CASSLVLAGRDTQYF. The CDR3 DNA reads TGTGCCAGCAGCTTAGTCCTAGCGGGGAGGGATACGCAGTATTTT.

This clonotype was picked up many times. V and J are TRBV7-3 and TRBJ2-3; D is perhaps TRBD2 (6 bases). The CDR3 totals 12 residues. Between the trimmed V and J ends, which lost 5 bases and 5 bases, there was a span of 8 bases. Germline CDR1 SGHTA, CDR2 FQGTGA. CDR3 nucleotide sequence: TGTGCCAGCAGCGAAGCGGGAGATACGCAGTATTTT. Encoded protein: CASSEAGDTQYF.

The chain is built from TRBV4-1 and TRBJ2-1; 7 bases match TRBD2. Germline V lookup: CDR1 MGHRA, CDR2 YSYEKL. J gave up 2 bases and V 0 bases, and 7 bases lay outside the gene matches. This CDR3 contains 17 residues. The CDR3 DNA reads TGCGCCAGCAGCCAAGATCGGGACGGGGGGACCTACAATGAGCAGTTCTTC. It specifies CASSQDRDGGTYNEQFF.

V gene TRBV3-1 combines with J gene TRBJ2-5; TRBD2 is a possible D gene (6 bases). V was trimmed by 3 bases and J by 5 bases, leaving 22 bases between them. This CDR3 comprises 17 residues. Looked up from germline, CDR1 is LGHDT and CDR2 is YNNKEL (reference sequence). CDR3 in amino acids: CASSHVQFSGYRETQYF. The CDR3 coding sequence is TGTGCCAGCAGCCACGTCCAGTTTAGCGGCTACAGGGAGACCCAGTACTTC.

The CDR3 bases are TGTGCCGGAGGGGACAGCTTGGGAGCCAAAAACATTCAGTACTTC. Translation: CAGGDSLGAKNIQYF. J is TRBJ2-4 and V is TRBV6-2 or TRBV6-3; D may be TRBD1 (7 bases). CDR1 and CDR2 from the germline V gene are MNHEY and SVGEGT. The V end lost 11 bases, the J end lost 0 bases, and 17 bases lay between the germline ends. CDR3 size: 15 residues.

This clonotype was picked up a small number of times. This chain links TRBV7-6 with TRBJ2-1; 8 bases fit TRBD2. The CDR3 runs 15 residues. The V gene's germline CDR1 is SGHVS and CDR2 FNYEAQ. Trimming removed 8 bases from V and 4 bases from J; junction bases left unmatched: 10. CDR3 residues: CASQLERGPYNEQFF. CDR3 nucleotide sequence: TGTGCCAGCCAATTAGAGCGGGGGCCTTACAATGAGCAGTTCTTC.